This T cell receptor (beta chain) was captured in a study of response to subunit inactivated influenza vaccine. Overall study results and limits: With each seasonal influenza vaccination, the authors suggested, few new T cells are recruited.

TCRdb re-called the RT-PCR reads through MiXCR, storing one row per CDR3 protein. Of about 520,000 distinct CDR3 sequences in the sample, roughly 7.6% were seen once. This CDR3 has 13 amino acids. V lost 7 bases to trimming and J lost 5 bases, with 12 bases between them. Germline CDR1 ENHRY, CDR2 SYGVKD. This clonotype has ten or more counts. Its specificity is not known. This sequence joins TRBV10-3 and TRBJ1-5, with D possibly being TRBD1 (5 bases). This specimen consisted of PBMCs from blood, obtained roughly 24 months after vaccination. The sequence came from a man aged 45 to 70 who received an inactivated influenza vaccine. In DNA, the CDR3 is TGTGCCATCACTGCGGGGGGTGATCAGCCCCAGCATTTT. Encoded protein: CAITAGGDQPQHF.